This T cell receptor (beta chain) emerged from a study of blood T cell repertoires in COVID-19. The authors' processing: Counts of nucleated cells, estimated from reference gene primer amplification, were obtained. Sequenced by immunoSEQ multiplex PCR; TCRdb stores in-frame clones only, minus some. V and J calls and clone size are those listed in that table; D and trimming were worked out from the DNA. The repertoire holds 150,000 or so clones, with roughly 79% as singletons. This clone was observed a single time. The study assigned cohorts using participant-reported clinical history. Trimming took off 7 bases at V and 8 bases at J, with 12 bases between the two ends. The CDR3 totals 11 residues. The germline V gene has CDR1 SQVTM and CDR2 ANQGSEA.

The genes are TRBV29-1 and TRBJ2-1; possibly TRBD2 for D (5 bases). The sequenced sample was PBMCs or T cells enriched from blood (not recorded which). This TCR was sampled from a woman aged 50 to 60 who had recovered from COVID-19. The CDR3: CSEVWGDEQFF. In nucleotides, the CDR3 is TGCAGCGAGGTGTGGGGAGATGAGCAGTTCTTC.